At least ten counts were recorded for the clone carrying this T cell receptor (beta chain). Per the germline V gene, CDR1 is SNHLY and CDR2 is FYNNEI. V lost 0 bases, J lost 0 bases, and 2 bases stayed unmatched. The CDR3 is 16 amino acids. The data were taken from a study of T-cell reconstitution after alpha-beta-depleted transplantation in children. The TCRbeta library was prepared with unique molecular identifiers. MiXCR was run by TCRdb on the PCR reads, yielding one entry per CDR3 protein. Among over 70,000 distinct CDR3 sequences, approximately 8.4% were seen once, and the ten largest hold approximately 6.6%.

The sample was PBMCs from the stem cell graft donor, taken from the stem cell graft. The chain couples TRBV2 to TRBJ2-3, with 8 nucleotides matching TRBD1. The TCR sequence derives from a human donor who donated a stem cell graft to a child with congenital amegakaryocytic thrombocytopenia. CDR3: CASSEAGQGSTDTQYF. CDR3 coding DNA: TGTGCCAGCAGTGAAGCCGGACAGGGCAGCACAGATACGCAGTATTTT.